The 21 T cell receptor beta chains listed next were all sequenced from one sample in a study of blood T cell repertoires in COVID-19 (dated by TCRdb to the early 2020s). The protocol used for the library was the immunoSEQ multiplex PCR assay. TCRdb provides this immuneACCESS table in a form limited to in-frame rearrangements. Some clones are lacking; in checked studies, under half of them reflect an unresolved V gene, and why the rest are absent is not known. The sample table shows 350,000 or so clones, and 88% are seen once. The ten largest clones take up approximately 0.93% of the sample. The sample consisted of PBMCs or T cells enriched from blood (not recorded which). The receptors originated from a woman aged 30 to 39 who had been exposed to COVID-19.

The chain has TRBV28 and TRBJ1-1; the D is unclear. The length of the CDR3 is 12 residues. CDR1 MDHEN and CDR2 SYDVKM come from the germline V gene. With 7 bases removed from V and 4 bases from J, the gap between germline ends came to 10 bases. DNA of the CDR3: TGTGCCAGCACCGCCGGGGTCACTGAAGCTTTCTTT. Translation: CASTAGVTEAFF.

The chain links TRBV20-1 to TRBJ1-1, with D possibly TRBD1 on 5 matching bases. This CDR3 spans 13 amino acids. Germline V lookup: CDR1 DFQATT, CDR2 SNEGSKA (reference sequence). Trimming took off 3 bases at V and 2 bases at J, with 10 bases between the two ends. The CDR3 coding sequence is TGCAGTGCTAGTGGGGCACTCAACACTGAAGCTTTCTTT. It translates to CSASGALNTEAFF.

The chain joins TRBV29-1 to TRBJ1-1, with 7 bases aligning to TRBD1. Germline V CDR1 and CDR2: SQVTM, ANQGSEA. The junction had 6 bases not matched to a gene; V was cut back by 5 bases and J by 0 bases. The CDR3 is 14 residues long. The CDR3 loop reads CSVNPGTVNTEAFF. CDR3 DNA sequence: TGCAGCGTTAACCCGGGGACAGTGAACACTGAAGCTTTCTTT.

This CDR3 is CASQNGQFSNQPQHF. CDR3 nucleotides: TGTGCTAGTCAAAACGGACAGTTTAGCAATCAGCCCCAGCATTTT. The chain employs TRBV12-5 and TRBJ1-5; weak D call: TRBD1 (6 bases). The CDR3 consists of 15 residues. Germline lookup yields CDR1 LGHNT and CDR2 FRNRAP. V lost 8 bases and J lost 0, with 14 bases in between.

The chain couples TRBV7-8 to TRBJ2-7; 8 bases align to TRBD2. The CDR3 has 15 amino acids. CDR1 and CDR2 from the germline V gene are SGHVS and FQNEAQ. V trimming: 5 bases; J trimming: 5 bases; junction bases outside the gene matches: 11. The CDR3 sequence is CASSTSGRGTHEQYF. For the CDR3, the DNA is TGTGCCAGCAGCACGAGCGGGAGAGGAACCCACGAGCAGTACTTC.

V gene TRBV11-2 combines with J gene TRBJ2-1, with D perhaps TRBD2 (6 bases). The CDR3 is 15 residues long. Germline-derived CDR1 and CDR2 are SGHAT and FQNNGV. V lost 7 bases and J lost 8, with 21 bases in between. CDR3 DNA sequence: TGTGCCAGCATCCGCCCGGGGCCGGAGGGCGATGAGCAGTTCTTC. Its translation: CASIRPGPEGDEQFF.

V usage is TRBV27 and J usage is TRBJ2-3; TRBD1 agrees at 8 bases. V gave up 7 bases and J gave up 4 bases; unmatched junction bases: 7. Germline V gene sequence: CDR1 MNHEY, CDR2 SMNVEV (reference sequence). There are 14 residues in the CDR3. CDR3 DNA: TGTGCCAGCAACTCCAGGGGGCGCCCAGATACGCAGTATTTT. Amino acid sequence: CASNSRGRPDTQYF.

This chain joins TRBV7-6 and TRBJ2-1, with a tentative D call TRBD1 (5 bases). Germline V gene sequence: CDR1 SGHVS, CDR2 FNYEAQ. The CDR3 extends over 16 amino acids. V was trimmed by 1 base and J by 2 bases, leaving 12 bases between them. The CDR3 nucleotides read TGTGCCAGCAGCTTAGGTGGTTCAGGGCCCTACAATGAGCAGTTCTTC. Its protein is CASSLGGSGPYNEQFF. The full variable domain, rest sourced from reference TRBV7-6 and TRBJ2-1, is GAGVSQSPRYKVTKRGQDVALRCDPISGHVSLYWYRQALGQGPEFLTYFNYEAQQDKSGLPNDRFSAERPEGSISTLTIQRTEQRDSAMYRCASSLGGSGPYNEQFFGPGTRLTVL.

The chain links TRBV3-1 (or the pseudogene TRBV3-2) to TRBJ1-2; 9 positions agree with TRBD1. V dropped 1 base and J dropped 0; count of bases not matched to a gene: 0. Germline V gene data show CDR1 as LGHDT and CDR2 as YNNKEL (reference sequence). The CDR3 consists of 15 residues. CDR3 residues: CASSQGTGANYGYTF. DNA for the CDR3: TGTGCCAGCAGCCAAGGGACAGGGGCTAACTATGGCTACACCTTC.

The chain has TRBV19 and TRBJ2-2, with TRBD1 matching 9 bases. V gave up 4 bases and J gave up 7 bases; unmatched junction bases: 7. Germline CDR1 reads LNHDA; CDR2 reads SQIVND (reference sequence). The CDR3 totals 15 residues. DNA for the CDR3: TGTGCCAGTAGTAAAATGGGACAGGGTAGCGGGGAGCTGTTTTTT. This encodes CASSKMGQGSGELFF.

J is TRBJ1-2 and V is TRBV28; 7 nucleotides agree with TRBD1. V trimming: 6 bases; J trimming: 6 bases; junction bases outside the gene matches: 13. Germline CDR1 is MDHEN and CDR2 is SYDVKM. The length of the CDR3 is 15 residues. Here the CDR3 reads CASSLLQGEGDGYTF. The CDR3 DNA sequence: TGTGCCAGCAGCCTACTTCAGGGGGAAGGGGATGGCTACACCTTC.

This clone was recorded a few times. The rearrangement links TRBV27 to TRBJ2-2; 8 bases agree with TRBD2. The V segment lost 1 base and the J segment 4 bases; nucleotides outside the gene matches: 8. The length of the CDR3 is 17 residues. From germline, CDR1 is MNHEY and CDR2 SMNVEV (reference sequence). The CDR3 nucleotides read TGTGCCAGCAGTTTATTGTCGGGAGCGGGGGCCACCGGGGAGCTGTTTTTT. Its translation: CASSLLSGAGATGELFF.

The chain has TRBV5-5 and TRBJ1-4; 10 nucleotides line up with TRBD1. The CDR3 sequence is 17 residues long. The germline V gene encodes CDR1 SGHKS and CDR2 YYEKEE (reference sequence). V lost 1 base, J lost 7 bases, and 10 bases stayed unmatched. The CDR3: CASSLLGTGDRGEKLFF. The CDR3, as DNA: TGTGCCAGCAGCTTGTTAGGGACAGGGGACAGAGGTGAAAAACTGTTTTTT.

CDR3 residues: CASSLPSGMLETQYF. CDR3 nucleotide sequence: TGTGCCAGCAGTTTACCTAGCGGGATGCTGGAGACCCAGTACTTC. The chain is built from TRBV28 and TRBJ2-5, with 9 positions matching TRBD2. Unmatched junction bases numbered 6, after V lost 2 bases and J lost 5 bases. The CDR3 has 15 residues. Germline V gene lookup returns CDR1 MDHEN and CDR2 SYDVKM. Supplemented by reference TRBV28 and TRBJ2-5, the full variable domain reads DVKVTQSSRYLVKRTGEKVFLECVQDMDHENMFWYRQDPGLGLRLIYFSYDVKMKEKGDIPEGYSVSREKKERFSLILESASTNQTSMYLCASSLPSGMLETQYFGPGTRLLVL.

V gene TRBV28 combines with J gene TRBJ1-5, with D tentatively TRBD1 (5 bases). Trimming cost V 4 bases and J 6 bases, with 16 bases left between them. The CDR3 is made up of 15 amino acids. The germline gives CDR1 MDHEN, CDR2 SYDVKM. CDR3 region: CASSSGLPWAQPQHF. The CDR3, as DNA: TGTGCCAGCAGTTCGGGACTCCCCTGGGCTCAGCCCCAGCATTTT.

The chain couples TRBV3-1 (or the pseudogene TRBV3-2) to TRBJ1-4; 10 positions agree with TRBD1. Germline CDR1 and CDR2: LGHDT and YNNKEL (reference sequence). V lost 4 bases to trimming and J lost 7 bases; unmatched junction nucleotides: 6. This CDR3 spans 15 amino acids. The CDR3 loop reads CASSLRTGGGEKLFF. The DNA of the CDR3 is TGTGCCAGCAGCCTAAGGACAGGGGGAGGTGAAAAACTGTTTTTT.

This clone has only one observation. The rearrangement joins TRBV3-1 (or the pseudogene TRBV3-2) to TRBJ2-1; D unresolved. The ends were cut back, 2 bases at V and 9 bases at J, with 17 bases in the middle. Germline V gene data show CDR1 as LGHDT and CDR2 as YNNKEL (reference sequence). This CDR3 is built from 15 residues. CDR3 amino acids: CASSQSFSSVVEQFF. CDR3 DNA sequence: TGTGCCAGCAGCCAATCTTTCTCTTCGGTGGTTGAGCAGTTCTTC.

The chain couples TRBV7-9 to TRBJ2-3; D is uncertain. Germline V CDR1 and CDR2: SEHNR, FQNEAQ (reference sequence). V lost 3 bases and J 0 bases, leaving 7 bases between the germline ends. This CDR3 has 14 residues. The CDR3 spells CASSFPSSTDTQYF. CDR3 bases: TGTGCCAGCAGCTTTCCCTCTAGCACAGATACGCAGTATTTT.

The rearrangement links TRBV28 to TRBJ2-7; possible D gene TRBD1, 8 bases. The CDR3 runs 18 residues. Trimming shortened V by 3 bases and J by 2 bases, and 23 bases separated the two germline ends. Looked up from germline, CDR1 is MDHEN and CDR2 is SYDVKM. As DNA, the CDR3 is TGTGCCAGCAGTTTCCCGACAACAGGGGGGGGACCGACCTACGAGCAGTACTTC. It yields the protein CASSFPTTGGGPTYEQYF.

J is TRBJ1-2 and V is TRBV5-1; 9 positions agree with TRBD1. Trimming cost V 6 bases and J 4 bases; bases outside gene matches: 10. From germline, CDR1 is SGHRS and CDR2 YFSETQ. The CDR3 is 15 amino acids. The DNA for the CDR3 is TGCGCCAGCACCCTATCCAGACAGGGGGGCTATGGCTACACCTTC. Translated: CASTLSRQGGYGYTF.

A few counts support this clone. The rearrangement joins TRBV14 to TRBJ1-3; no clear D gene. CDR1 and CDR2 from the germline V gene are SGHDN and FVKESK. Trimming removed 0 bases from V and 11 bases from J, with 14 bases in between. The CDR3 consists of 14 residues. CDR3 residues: CASSQDIGNSAIYF. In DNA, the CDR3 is TGTGCCAGCAGCCAAGATATTGGCAATAGCGCCATATATTTT.